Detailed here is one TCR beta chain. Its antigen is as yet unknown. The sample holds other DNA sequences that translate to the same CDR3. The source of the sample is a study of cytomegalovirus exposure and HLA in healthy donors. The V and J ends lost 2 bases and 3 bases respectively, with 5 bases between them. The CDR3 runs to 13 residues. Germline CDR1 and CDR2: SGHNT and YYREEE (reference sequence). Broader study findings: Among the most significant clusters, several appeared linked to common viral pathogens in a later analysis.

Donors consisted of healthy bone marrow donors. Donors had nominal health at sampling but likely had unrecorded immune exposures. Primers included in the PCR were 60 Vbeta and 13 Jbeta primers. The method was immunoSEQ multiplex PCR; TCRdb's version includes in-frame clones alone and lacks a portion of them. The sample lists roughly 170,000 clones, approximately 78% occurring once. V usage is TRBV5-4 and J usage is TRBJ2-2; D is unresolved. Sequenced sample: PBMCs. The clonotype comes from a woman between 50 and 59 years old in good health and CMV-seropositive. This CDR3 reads CASSLTDTGELFF. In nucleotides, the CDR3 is TGTGCCAGCAGCTTAACGGACACCGGGGAGCTGTTTTTT.